A selection of T cell receptor beta chains follows, all from one sample in a study of CD8+CD57+ T cells in acquired aplastic anemia. TCRdb ran MiXCR on the reads and lists one entry per CDR3 protein. The sample lists over 150,000 distinct CDR3 sequences, around half occurring once. Sequencing input: sorted CD4+, CD8+, or CD8+CD57+ T cells (not recorded which) from PBMCs. The receptors originated from a human donor with aplastic anemia. The CDR3 runs from the conserved cysteine through the conserved F or W. The order of the fields is clone size, D gene, J gene, V gene, CDR3 protein, CDR3 DNA. D genes are given only for firm matches. Size tells how often a clone was seen (once, few, many) or the class of an expanded clone, and some rows leave it out.

. | . | TRBJ2-5 | TRBV30 | CAWSLAGGQTQYF | TGTGCCTGGAGTCTGGCAGGGGGGCAGACCCAGTACTTC
. | . | TRBJ1-1 | TRBV18 | CASSPSGNTEAFF | TGTGCCAGCTCACCATCCGGGAACACTGAAGCTTTCTTT
. | . | TRBJ1-2 | TRBV25-1 | CASNERGSYGYTF | TGTGCCAGCAATGAGCGGGGCAGCTATGGCTACACCTTC
many | TRBD1 | TRBJ1-6 | TRBV4-1 | CASSSGGGSSSYNSPLHF | TGCGCCAGTTCCTCGGGAGGGGGCTCGAGCTCCTATAATTCACCCCTCCACTTT
few | . | TRBJ1-5 | TRBV30 | CAWEAGQQYSSNQPQHF | TGTGCCTGGGAAGCGGGACAACAGTACTCTAGCAATCAGCCCCAGCATTTT
few | . | TRBJ1-2 | TRBV15 | CATSSGTFYGYTF | TGTGCCACCAGCAGTGGTACATTCTATGGCTACACCTTC
few | . | TRBJ1-5 | TRBV28 | CASSLFAQPQHF | TGTGCCAGCAGTTTATTTGCTCAGCCCCAGCATTTT
many | TRBD2 | TRBJ2-7 | TRBV15 | CATGRGEGLEEQYF | TGTGCCACCGGACGAGGGGAGGGCCTAGAGGAGCAGTACTTC
. | TRBD2 | TRBJ2-7 | TRBV2 | CASSFFRGGNHSYEQYF | TGTGCCAGCAGTTTCTTTCGGGGGGGCAACCATTCCTACGAGCAGTACTTC
. | . | TRBJ1-6 | TRBV5-1 | CASRSAGAYHNSPLHF | TGCGCCAGCAGATCGGCAGGGGCGTATCATAATTCACCCCTCCACTTT
. | . | TRBJ1-6 | TRBV6-1 | CASRSGRNSPLHF | TGTGCCAGTCGCAGCGGAAGAAATTCACCCCTCCACTTT
few | . | TRBJ2-1 | TRBV18 | CASSPGNSDNEQFF | TGTGCCAGCTCACCAGGAAACAGCGACAATGAGCAGTTCTTC
many | . | TRBJ1-2 | TRBV7-2 | CASSSGVTNYGYTF | TGTGCCAGCAGCTCCGGAGTTACCAACTATGGCTACACCTTC
many | . | TRBJ1-1 | TRBV7-2 | CASSWGLDTEAFF | TGTGCCAGCAGCTGGGGTCTCGACACTGAAGCTTTCTTT
once | TRBD1 | TRBJ2-7 | TRBV6-1 | CASSPRQGHEQYF | TGTGCCAGCAGCCCTAGACAGGGTCACGAGCAGTACTTC
many | . | TRBJ1-5 | TRBV6-1 | CASSQILGGNQPQHF | TGTGCCAGCAGCCAGATCTTGGGGGGCAATCAGCCCCAGCATTTT
many | . | TRBJ1-1 | TRBV29-1 | CSTGTDSSSSEAFF | TGCAGCACCGGGACCGACTCCTCAAGTTCAGAAGCTTTCTTT
many | . | TRBJ2-3 | TRBV5-1 | CASSSGTFGQDTQYF | TGCGCCAGCAGCTCAGGAACATTCGGGCAAGATACGCAGTATTTT
. | . | TRBJ2-1 | TRBV11-2 | CASSPQLGRGNEQFF | TGTGCCAGCAGCCCCCAACTGGGTCGGGGAAATGAGCAGTTCTTC
many | TRBD2 | TRBJ2-7 | TRBV6-5 | CASSSLAGGSYEQYF | TGTGCCAGCAGCTCTTTAGCGGGAGGCAGCTACGAGCAGTACTTC
many | . | TRBJ1-2 | TRBV15 | CATSDGTQGHGYTF | TGTGCCACCAGTGATGGGACGCAGGGGCATGGCTACACCTTC
many | . | TRBJ2-7 | TRBV7-9 | CASSSFAGSYEQYF | TGTGCCAGCAGCTCCTTTGCGGGCTCCTACGAGCAGTACTTC
many | TRBD2 | TRBJ2-7 | TRBV10-3 | CAISESGGDLEQYF | TGTGCCATCAGTGAGTCGGGAGGGGATCTTGAGCAGTACTTC
. | . | TRBJ2-5 | TRBV15 | CATSREGVREYETQYF | TGTGCCACCAGCAGAGAGGGGGTGCGAGAATATGAGACCCAGTACTTC
. | TRBD1 | TRBJ1-2 | TRBV4-3 | CASSQGPGTGDGYTF | TGCGCCAGCAGCCAAGGTCCCGGGACAGGGGATGGCTACACCTTC
many | TRBD1 | TRBJ1-2 | TRBV7-2 | CASSSPGGGQGYTF | TGTGCCAGCAGCTCCCCCGGAGGGGGCCAAGGCTACACCTTC
many | TRBD1 | TRBJ1-6 | TRBV12-5 | CASGTGTGVSHSPLHF | TGTGCTAGTGGCACCGGGACAGGGGTCTCGCATTCACCCCTCCACTTT